This T cell receptor beta chain was found in a study of T cells in localized non-small cell lung cancer. In this sample, this clone turned up a few times. Antigen specificity is unknown. CDR3 size: 14 residues. Germline V gives CDR1 MDHEN, CDR2 SYDVKM. The V and J ends lost 8 bases and 4 bases, in that order; junction bases with no gene match: 11. Whole-study results and caveats: Adjacent lung was found to contain a median about 62 of the top 100 tumor clones. Uninvolved nearby lung showed the greatest T cell clonality, exceeding that found in tumor. Tumor samples were not multi-region, leaving intratumor heterogeneity unexcluded. Longer survival (overall) was linked to higher T cell density in blood.

The method was immunoSEQ multiplex PCR; TCRdb's version includes in-frame clones alone and lacks a portion of them. Among roughly 39,000 clones listed, roughly 80% were seen once. This TCR was sampled from a woman aged 40-70 years with stage II squamous cell lung carcinoma. Sequenced material: PBMCs, taken before any cancer treatment. This chain links TRBV28 with TRBJ2-7; the match to TRBD2 covers 7 bases. DNA for the CDR3: TGTGCCAGCGGAACAGCGGGAAGTCAATACGAGCAGTACTTC. Translation gives CASGTAGSQYEQYF. The variable domain in full, completed from reference TRBV28 and TRBJ2-7, reads DVKVTQSSRYLVKRTGEKVFLECVQDMDHENMFWYRQDPGLGLRLIYFSYDVKMKEKGDIPEGYSVSREKKERFSLILESASTNQTSMYLCASGTAGSQYEQYFGPGTRLTVT.